The sequence of this TCR beta chain was determined in a study of blood T cell repertoires in COVID-19. Study context: Material from acute and convalescent COVID-19 was sourced from the United States, Italy and Spain. PBMCs, B-cell-depleted T cells, or T cells provided the cDNA or gDNA that made up the material.

Trimming cost V 7 bases and J 7 bases, with 13 bases left between them. Looked up from germline, CDR1 is DFQATT and CDR2 is SNEGSKA (reference sequence). CDR3 size: 11 residues. Authors' processing steps: Nucleated cell counts were estimated from reference gene primer amplification. TCRdb's copy holds only in-frame clones and misses some; the assay was immunoSEQ multiplex PCR. That table supplies the V and J calls and clone size; D and trimming were determined from the DNA. The sample lists about 160,000 clones, about nine tenths occurring once. The material sequenced was peripheral blood. This TCR derives from a woman in her sixties or seventies with active or convalescent COVID-19. The chain couples TRBV20-1 to TRBJ1-2, with D maybe TRBD1 (5 bases). CDR3 region: CSVLSGAGYTF. DNA of the CDR3: TGCAGTGTCTTAAGTGGGGCTGGCTACACCTTC.